The present T cell receptor (beta chain) was sequenced within a study of STAT5B mutations in CD4+ large granular lymphocyte leukemia (dated by TCRdb to 2021 to 2024). Turning to the overall study: Among the healthy controls, the CDR3 'QG' motif was associated with a particular HLA allele. The purity of purified fractions was confirmed by flow cytometry on FACSCanto II or FACSVerse to exceed 95% among lymphocytes. The study compared the TCRbeta repertoires of patients with CD4+ T-cell large granular lymphocyte leukemia against the TCRbeta repertoires of healthy blood donors. Study-wide findings and limitations: Enrichment of TRBV06-family usage was observed among the top patient clones (8/27) relative to healthy controls (2/35). The main leukemic clonotypes were found to be private to each patient, although 25% to 30% of the main leukemic clonotypes were detected at low frequency in the non-leukemic repertoires of other patients. Greater clonality appeared to be present in CD4-sorted patient repertoires than in healthy CD4+ repertoires, and the difference was retained after the putative leukemic clones were removed. The data were not HLA-matched, and the higher clonality in CD4+ T-LGLL than in CD8+ T-LGLL could be due to the relatively small sample size.

This clone was detected once. Its target antigen remains unknown. Base qualities are not recorded, but no much larger clone differs from it by a single base. Relative to germline, V is 4 bases shorter and J is 5 bases shorter, with 21 bases between their ends. The cysteine opens and the phenylalanine closes a CDR3 of 16 amino acids. The only DNA kept is the CDR3, 48 bases in frame from the first base. In the germline V gene, CDR1 corresponds to SGDLS and CDR2 to YYNGEE. The healthy control group was made up of some 38 blood donors, and the Finnish Red Cross blood service supplied their buffy coats. All TCR-sequenced material derived from peripheral blood: patient blood samples and healthy donor buffy coats. Ficoll-Hypaque gradient centrifugation was used to isolate peripheral blood mononuclear cells. Magnetic purification was used to isolate CD4+ cells from the buffy coats of the healthy controls. Genomic DNA was extracted with the Gentra Puregene Cell and Tissue kit and quantified on a Qubit 2.0 fluorometer.

The immunoSEQ assay at survey resolution was applied to genomic DNA for sequencing of TCRbeta rearrangements. The authors' analysis ran thus. In the TCR sequencing data, the smallest productive clonotype frequency that could be detected was 2.59 x 10-5. Only productive TCRbeta rearrangements, meaning sequences that were complete and in-frame, were kept for the analyses. The clonality of each sample was calculated as Simpson clonality in the immunoSEQ Analyzer version 3.0. Clones were grouped by frequency into very rare, small, medium, large (1-20%) or hyperexpanded (>20%) categories. Generation probabilities were estimated with OLGA 1.2.3, V-gene circos plots were made with VDJtools, specificities were looked up in VDJdb, and CDR3 motifs were identified with GLIPH. Drawn from immuneACCESS, this table holds only the in-frame rearrangements with V and J called that TCRdb kept. Clones are partly lost; checked studies trace under half to an unresolved V gene and leave the rest unexplained. That table is the source of V, J and clone size, and D and trimming were worked out from the DNA. Counted in this sample were about 21,000 clones; 70% of them appeared once. The leading ten clones occupy about 29% of the sample.

The TCR originated in a human donor in good health. The V and J segments used are TRBV9 and TRBJ1-1, and the D gene may be TRBD1, 5 bases matching. Sequenced: CD4+ T cells from blood buffy coats. The nucleotide sequence reads TGTGCCAGCAGCTTGAGGGACCTCGGGGGGGAGACTGAAGCTTTCTTT. It codes for CASSLRDLGGETEAFF.